This TCR beta chain was obtained from a study of blood T cell repertoires in COVID-19 (TCRdb year 2020). The study in broad terms: Collaborator samples came from the United States, Italy and Spain and covered acute and convalescent phases of COVID-19. A freely available public database, intended as a resource for researchers studying the immune response to SARS-CoV-2, is where the repertoires were released. The material from the prospective study consisted of cDNA or gDNA derived from T cells, B-cell-depleted T cells, or PBMCs. Where available, HLA class I and class II types were taken from metadata supplied by the sample provider and were not determined by assay-based typing. The dataset comprised deeply sampled blood TCRbeta repertoires from subjects exposed to, actively infected with, or recovered from COVID-19. The samples were drawn from two sources: the first 160 participants of the ongoing ImmuneRACE study, and 1,200 or so subjects contributed by 6 global collaborators. The sample metadata nearly always contained a de-identified subject ID, COVID-19 status, age in years and sex. What the work shows at the level of the full study, not this receptor alone: The quantity of clinical and demographic metadata differed by source and by participant and was supplied without curation.

TCRbeta CDR3 regions were amplified from genomic DNA using the immunoSEQ Assay, a bias-controlled multiplex PCR. Per the authors' processing: The number of nucleated cells in each sample was estimated by amplification of reference gene primers within the assay. To quantify the absolute abundance of each unique TCRbeta CDR3 rearrangement, sequence reads were collapsed and filtered. For each sample, productive Simpson clonality was calculated as the square root of Simpson's diversity index across productive rearrangements. The table was pulled from immuneACCESS by TCRdb, which kept in-frame rearrangements only. Such tables lose some clones; where checked, under half of the loss comes from unresolved V genes, and the rest has no known cause. D and trimming come from the DNA, and the V and J calls and clone size come from that table. In all, the sample holds about 83,000 clones, and about four fifths of those were seen once. The ten largest clones capture around 21% of the sample.

This clone occurred a few times. Its antigen is still unknown. No quality values exist for individual bases; no much larger clone is one base distant. Collaborating institutions collected whole blood in K2EDTA tubes following their own protocols. Collaborator samples were shipped for TCRbeta analysis as frozen whole blood, isolated PBMCs, or DNA extracted from either sample type. The sequenced sample was peripheral blood. The sequence was obtained from a woman of 80 years or more with active or convalescent COVID-19.

The nucleotide sequence is TGTGCCAGCAGCCCCGGGGCTAATGAAAAACTGTTTTTT. Its amino acids are CASSPGANEKLFF. The chain couples TRBV5-5 to TRBJ1-4; no D segment can be confidently identified. The CDR3, cysteine through phenylalanine, is 13 amino acids long. Kept here is only the CDR3 DNA, which spans 39 bases and is read in frame from base 1. The germline V gene (reference sequence) specifies SGHKS as CDR1 and YYEKEE as CDR2. The V and J ends are trimmed by 4 bases and 3 bases, leaving 7 bases between them.